The clone carrying this T cell receptor (beta chain) was seen a few times. Its antigen remains unidentified. V was trimmed by 6 bases and J by 8 bases, leaving 14 bases between them. From germline, CDR1 is LGHNT and CDR2 FRNRAP. The CDR3 is 13 residues long. This specimen comes from a study of blood T cells in healthy people across ages. Study-level results: Because sorting was not performed, PBMCs prevented conclusive naive versus antigen-experienced comparison.

Through a sample-barcoded 5' primer and a J-beta primer mix, a second PCR was run for roughly 6 to 11 cycles. Each cDNA molecule carried a tag from a template-switch adaptor that contained 12 random nucleotides. TCRdb called the 5' RACE reads again in MiXCR, with one record for every CDR3 protein. The sample consists of hundreds of thousands of distinct CDR3 sequences, 44% of them appearing once. This TCR derives from a man aged 55 to 70 in good health. The V call is TRBV12-5, the J call TRBJ2-1, with D perhaps assigned TRBD1 or TRBD2 (6 bases each). Sample: blood. In DNA form, the CDR3 reads TGTGCTAGTGGCCCGTGGAGGGGGGATGAGCAGTTCTTC. Amino acids: CASGPWRGDEQFF.